The clone carrying this T cell receptor beta chain was counted between two and nine times. TCRdb's copy holds only in-frame clones and misses some; the assay was immunoSEQ multiplex PCR. The sample gives roughly 110,000 clones, about 53% of which show up once; about 40% is in the top ten. The CDR3 contains 15 residues. The germline CDR1 and CDR2 sequences are SGDLS and YYNGEE. V lost 4 bases, J lost 2 bases, and 8 bases stayed unmatched. The data are from a study of cytotoxic CD8 clonotypes in ibrutinib-treated CLL. Study context: Response material was collected after a median around 12 months of treatment, range 6 to 36.

This receptor was identified in a human donor with chronic lymphocytic leukemia. The chain links TRBV9 to TRBJ2-5, with 7 positions matching TRBD1. The sample in question was PBMCs, obtained after 24 months of ibrutinib treatment. The CDR3 is CASSQGVYDQETQYF. The DNA of the CDR3 is TGTGCCAGCAGCCAGGGGGTATACGATCAAGAGACCCAGTACTTC.